These T cell receptor beta chains were read from a single sample in a study of blood T cell repertoires in COVID-19. Data came from immunoSEQ multiplex PCR; TCRdb stores just in-frame clones and leaves some out. The top ten hold approximately 20% of the sample, which has approximately 92,000 clones, around 80% seen once. Sequenced input: peripheral blood. These receptors all come from an older man with acute or convalescent COVID-19. Both conserved end residues are part of each CDR3. Each record gives: clone size, V gene, D gene, J gene, CDR3 protein, CDR3 DNA. The D gene is left open where the match is weak. The size field is filled for only some rows; it gives once, few, many or a size class.

NA	TRBV11-2	NA	TRBJ1-4	CASSLGAGDEKLFF	TGTGCCAGCAGCTTAGGGGCAGGGGACGAAAAACTGTTTTTT
NA	TRBV5-5	TRBD1	TRBJ2-1	CASSFPGTGTNEQFF	TGTGCCAGCAGCTTTCCCGGGACAGGGACCAATGAGCAGTTCTTC
NA	TRBV14	TRBD2	TRBJ2-3	CASSQAGRVRDTQYF	TGTGCCAGCAGCCAAGCGGGGAGGGTACGGGATACGCAGTATTTT
NA	TRBV24-1	NA	TRBJ1-2	CATYGGVGGYTF	TGTGCCACCTACGGGGGGGTAGGCGGCTACACCTTC
NA	TRBV28	NA	TRBJ1-5	CASSLTGPHQPQHF	TGTGCCAGCAGTTTGACAGGTCCCCATCAGCCCCAGCATTTT
once	TRBV7-9	NA	TRBJ2-2	CASSFSNTGELFF	TGTGCCAGCAGCTTCTCGAACACCGGGGAGCTGTTTTTT
NA	TRBV12-5	TRBD2	TRBJ2-1	CASGLTGTSGLNEQFF	TGTGCTAGTGGTCTGACCGGGACTAGCGGTCTAAATGAGCAGTTCTTC
NA	TRBV6-5	NA	TRBJ1-6	CASTLVRGSPLHF	TGTGCCAGCACCTTGGTTCGGGGTTCACCCCTCCACTTT
NA	TRBV9	TRBD2	TRBJ2-2	CASSVVGRGSNTGELFF	TGTGCCAGCAGCGTAGTGGGGCGGGGGTCAAACACCGGGGAGCTGTTTTTT
NA	TRBV28	NA	TRBJ2-5	CASSLEGNNWDLPQETQYF	TGTGCCAGCAGTTTGGAAGGGAATAATTGGGACTTACCTCAAGAGACCCAGTACTTC
few	TRBV28	TRBD1	TRBJ2-5	CASSLTGTGKAVDNLETQYF	TGTGCCAGCAGTTTAACCGGGACAGGGAAAGCAGTGGACAATTTAGAGACCCAGTACTTC
NA	TRBV3-1/TRBV3-2	TRBD1	TRBJ1-4	CASSQGQGVTNEKLFF	TGTGCCAGCAGCCAAGGCCAGGGGGTCACTAATGAAAAACTGTTTTTT
NA	TRBV7-9	NA	TRBJ2-7	CASIPVGGAYEQYF	TGTGCCAGCATTCCCGTCGGCGGTGCCTACGAGCAGTACTTC
NA	TRBV29-1	TRBD2	TRBJ2-1	CSVDRREGRGSEQFF	TGCAGCGTTGATAGGCGGGAGGGCCGGGGGAGTGAGCAGTTCTTC
NA	TRBV7-9	NA	TRBJ1-3	CASSLYSSSSGNTIYF	TGTGCCAGCAGCTTATACAGCAGCAGCTCTGGAAACACCATATATTTT
once	TRBV28	TRBD2	TRBJ2-7	CASSRWASGSYEQYF	TGTGCCAGCAGTAGATGGGCTAGCGGGAGTTACGAGCAGTACTTC
NA	TRBV5-1	TRBD1	TRBJ2-5	CASSPDDRGRETQYF	TGCGCCAGCAGCCCCGATGACAGGGGGCGGGAGACCCAGTACTTC
NA	TRBV7-9	NA	TRBJ1-1	CASSLGLTEAFF	TGTGCCAGCAGCCTGGGACTCACTGAAGCTTTCTTT
NA	TRBV20-1	NA	TRBJ1-6	CSALGGSPLHF	TGCAGTGCTCTGGGGGGTTCACCCCTCCACTTT
NA	TRBV5-1	NA	TRBJ2-6	CASSLGASGANVLTF	TGCGCCAGCAGCTTGGGGGCCTCTGGGGCCAACGTCCTGACTTTC
NA	TRBV12-3/TRBV12-4	NA	TRBJ1-1	CASSFPENTEAFF	TGTGCCAGCAGTTTCCCAGAGAACACTGAAGCTTTCTTT
NA	TRBV12-3/TRBV12-4	NA	TRBJ1-1	CASSFRETEAFF	TGTGCCAGCAGTTTCCGAGAGACTGAAGCTTTCTTT
NA	TRBV10-1	TRBD2	TRBJ2-5	CASSEVVAGSLETQYF	TGCGCCAGCAGTGAGGTGGTAGCGGGTTCCTTAGAGACCCAGTACTTC
NA	TRBV5-1	NA	TRBJ2-5	CASSLRFSQETQYF	TGCGCCAGCAGCTTGCGGTTCTCCCAAGAGACCCAGTACTTC
NA	TRBV6-4	TRBD1	TRBJ2-3	CASSRDRASTDTQYF	TGTGCCAGCAGCCGGGACAGGGCTAGCACAGATACGCAGTATTTT
NA	TRBV2	NA	TRBJ2-1	CASSVSQVSDEQFF	TGTGCCAGCAGTGTTAGCCAAGTGAGCGATGAGCAGTTCTTC
NA	TRBV19	TRBD1	TRBJ1-3	CASTTGGTGNTIYF	TGTGCCAGTACAACAGGGGGGACTGGAAACACCATATATTTT
once	TRBV6-5	TRBD2	TRBJ2-1	CASSSPEAGEFEQFF	TGTGCCAGCAGTTCCCCAGAGGCGGGAGAATTTGAGCAGTTCTTC
NA	TRBV9	TRBD2	TRBJ2-7	CASSATEGLVPYF	TGTGCCAGCAGCGCGACCGAGGGACTAGTACCGTACTTC
NA	TRBV4-3	TRBD2	TRBJ2-3	CASSPTWTSGTDTQYF	TGCGCCAGCAGCCCGACTTGGACTAGCGGCACAGATACGCAGTATTTT
NA	TRBV7-2	NA	TRBJ1-5	CASSLQGSNQPQHF	TGTGCCAGCAGCTTGCAGGGGAGCAATCAGCCCCAGCATTTT
NA	TRBV5-1	NA	TRBJ1-4	CASSLAGVEEKLFF	TGCGCCAGCAGCTTGGCAGGGGTTGAAGAAAAACTGTTTTTT
NA	TRBV5-1	TRBD1	TRBJ2-6	CASSLGQGAGANVLTF	TGCGCCAGCAGCTTGGGCCAGGGGGCCGGGGCCAACGTCCTGACTTTC
NA	TRBV7-8	NA	TRBJ2-2	CASSLSLNTGELFF	TGTGCCAGCAGCTTAAGCCTTAACACCGGGGAGCTGTTTTTT
NA	TRBV4-3	TRBD2	TRBJ2-1	CASSPGLAGVPSYNEQFF	TGCGCCAGCAGCCCTGGACTAGCGGGAGTTCCCTCCTACAATGAGCAGTTCTTC
NA	TRBV7-8	TRBD1	TRBJ1-1	CASSLAGGGTEAFF	TGTGCCAGCAGCTTAGCAGGGGGCGGTACTGAAGCTTTCTTT
once	TRBV24-1	NA	TRBJ2-3	CATSDLGGGKNTQYF	TGTGCCACCAGTGATTTAGGGGGGGGCAAGAATACGCAGTATTTT
NA	TRBV29-1	TRBD1	TRBJ1-1	CSVEEAQGATEAFF	TGCAGCGTTGAAGAGGCGCAGGGGGCCACTGAAGCTTTCTTT
NA	TRBV6-5	TRBD1	TRBJ1-2	CASRGAGGGYTF	TGTGCGAGCAGGGGGGCGGGTGGTGGCTACACCTTC
NA	TRBV12-5	NA	TRBJ2-2	CASGSPFGGGELFF	TGTGCTAGTGGTTCCCCCTTCGGTGGCGGGGAGCTGTTTTTT
NA	TRBV19	TRBD2	TRBJ2-2	CASSTPGLAGPGELFF	TGTGCCAGTAGTACACCGGGACTAGCGGGGCCCGGGGAGCTGTTTTTT
NA	TRBV7-9	TRBD2	TRBJ2-5	CASSAGLAGGGETQYF	TGTGCCAGCAGCGCCGGACTAGCGGGGGGCGGAGAGACCCAGTACTTC
NA	TRBV9	NA	TRBJ2-2	CASSGVLSNTGELFF	TGTGCCAGCAGCGGCGTACTCTCGAACACCGGGGAGCTGTTTTTT
NA	TRBV5-1	TRBD2	TRBJ2-3	CAGGLGRADTQYF	TGCGCCGGTGGACTAGGTAGAGCAGATACGCAGTATTTT
NA	TRBV19	NA	TRBJ1-5	CASKFAGDQPQHF	TGTGCCAGTAAGTTTGCCGGGGATCAGCCCCAGCATTTT
NA	TRBV27	NA	TRBJ1-5	CASSPGLQGLSNQPQHF	TGTGCCAGCAGTCCCGGATTACAGGGTCTGAGCAATCAGCCCCAGCATTTT
NA	TRBV4-3	NA	TRBJ1-4	CASSRSLEFNEKLFF	TGCGCCAGCAGCCGAAGTCTGGAGTTTAATGAAAAACTGTTTTTT
NA	TRBV7-2	TRBD1	TRBJ2-7	CASSFSPGQGYEQYF	TGTGCCAGCAGTTTTTCTCCGGGACAGGGCTACGAGCAGTACTTC
few	TRBV6-5	TRBD1	TRBJ1-3	CASSYRARGRANTIYF	TGTGCCAGCAGTTACCGGGCCAGGGGGAGAGCAAACACCATATATTTT
once	TRBV28	TRBD1	TRBJ2-2	CASSNGGQSTGELFF	TGTGCCAGCAGTAATGGGGGACAGTCTACCGGGGAGCTGTTTTTT
NA	TRBV27	NA	TRBJ2-7	CASSRGGASYEQYF	TGTGCCAGCAGTAGGGGGGGGGCCTCCTACGAGCAGTACTTC
NA	TRBV7-9	NA	TRBJ2-1	CASSHKEGAINEQFF	TGTGCCAGCAGTCATAAGGAAGGGGCGATCAATGAGCAGTTCTTC
NA	TRBV5-1	NA	TRBJ2-5	CASSLEPLGAETQYF	TGCGCCAGCAGCTTGGAACCCCTGGGGGCCGAGACCCAGTACTTC
NA	TRBV7-9	TRBD2	TRBJ2-5	CASSSGLAGGMVGETQYF	TGTGCCAGCAGCTCCGGACTAGCGGGAGGGATGGTAGGAGAGACCCAGTACTTC
NA	TRBV6-5	NA	TRBJ2-2	CASRLAETGELFF	TGTGCCAGCAGACTAGCAGAGACCGGGGAGCTGTTTTTT
NA	TRBV18	TRBD1	TRBJ1-4	CASSHTGGWGEKLFF	TGTGCCAGCTCTCACACAGGGGGCTGGGGTGAAAAACTGTTTTTT
once	TRBV5-6	TRBD1	TRBJ2-1	CASSVFRDRSYNEQFF	TGTGCCAGCAGCGTATTCCGGGACAGGTCCTACAATGAGCAGTTCTTC
NA	TRBV29-1	NA	TRBJ2-7	CSVLAGGAYEQYF	TGCAGCGTTTTGGCTGGGGGCGCATACGAGCAGTACTTC
NA	TRBV11-2	TRBD1	TRBJ2-5	CASSLRTGQNQETQYF	TGTGCCAGCAGCTTAAGGACAGGCCAGAACCAAGAGACCCAGTACTTC